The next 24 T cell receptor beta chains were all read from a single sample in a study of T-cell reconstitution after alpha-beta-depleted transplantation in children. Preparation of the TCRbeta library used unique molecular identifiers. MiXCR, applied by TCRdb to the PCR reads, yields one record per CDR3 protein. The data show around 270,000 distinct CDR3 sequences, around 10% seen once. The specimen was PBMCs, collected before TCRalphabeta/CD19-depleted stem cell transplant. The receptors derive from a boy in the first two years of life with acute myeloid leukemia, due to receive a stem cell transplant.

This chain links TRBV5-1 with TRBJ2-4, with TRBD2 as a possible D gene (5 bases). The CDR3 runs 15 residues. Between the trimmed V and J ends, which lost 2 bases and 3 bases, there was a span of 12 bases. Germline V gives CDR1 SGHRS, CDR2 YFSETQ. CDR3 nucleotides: TGCGCCAGCAGCTTTCGGGGAAATGGCAAAAACATTCAGTACTTC. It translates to CASSFRGNGKNIQYF.

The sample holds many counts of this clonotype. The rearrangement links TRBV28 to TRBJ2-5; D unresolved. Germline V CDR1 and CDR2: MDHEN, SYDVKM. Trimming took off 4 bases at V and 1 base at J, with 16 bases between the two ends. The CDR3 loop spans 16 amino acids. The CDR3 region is CASSSPSGRTQETQYF. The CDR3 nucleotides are TGTGCCAGCAGTTCCCCCAGTGGGCGTACCCAAGAGACCCAGTACTTC.

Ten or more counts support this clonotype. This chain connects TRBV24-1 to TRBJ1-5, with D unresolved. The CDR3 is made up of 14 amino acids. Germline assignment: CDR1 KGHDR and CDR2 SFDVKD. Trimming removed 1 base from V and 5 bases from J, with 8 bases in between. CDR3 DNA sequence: TGTGCCACCAGTGATTTAGGGTTGGATCAGCCCCAGCATTTT. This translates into CATSDLGLDQPQHF.

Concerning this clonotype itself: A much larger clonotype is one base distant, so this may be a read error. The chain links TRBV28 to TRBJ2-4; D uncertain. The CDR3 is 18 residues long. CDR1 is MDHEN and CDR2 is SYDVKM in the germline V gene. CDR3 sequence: CASSLFPLYVFAKNILYF. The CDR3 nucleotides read TGTGCCAGCAGTTTATTCCCGTTGTACGTCTTTGCCAAAAACATTCTGTACTTC.

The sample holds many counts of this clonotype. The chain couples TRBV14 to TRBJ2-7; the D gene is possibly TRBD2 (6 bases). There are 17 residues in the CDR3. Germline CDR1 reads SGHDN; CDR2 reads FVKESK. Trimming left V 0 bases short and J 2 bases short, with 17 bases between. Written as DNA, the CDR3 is TGTGCCAGCAGCCAAGATCACGGCTGGGACTTCGCCTACGAGCAGTACTTC. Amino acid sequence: CASSQDHGWDFAYEQYF.

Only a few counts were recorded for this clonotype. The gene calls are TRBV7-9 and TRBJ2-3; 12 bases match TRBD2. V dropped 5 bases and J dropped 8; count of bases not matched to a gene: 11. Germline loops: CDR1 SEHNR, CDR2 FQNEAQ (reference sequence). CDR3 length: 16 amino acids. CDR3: CASSPGGTSGPRTQYF. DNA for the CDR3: TGTGCCAGCAGCCCCGGGGGGACTAGCGGGCCTCGTACGCAGTATTTT.

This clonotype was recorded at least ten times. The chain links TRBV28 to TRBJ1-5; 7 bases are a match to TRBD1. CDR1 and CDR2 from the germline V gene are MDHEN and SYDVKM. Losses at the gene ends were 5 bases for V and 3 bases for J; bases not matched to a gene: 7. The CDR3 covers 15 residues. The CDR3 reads CASSNYRGYNQPQHF. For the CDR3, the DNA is TGTGCCAGCAGTAACTACAGGGGCTACAATCAGCCCCAGCATTTT.

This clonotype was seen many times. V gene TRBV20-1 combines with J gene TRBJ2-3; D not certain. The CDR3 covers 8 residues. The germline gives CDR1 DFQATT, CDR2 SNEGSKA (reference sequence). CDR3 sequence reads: CSTDTQYF. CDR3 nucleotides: TGCAGCACAGATACGCAGTATTTT.

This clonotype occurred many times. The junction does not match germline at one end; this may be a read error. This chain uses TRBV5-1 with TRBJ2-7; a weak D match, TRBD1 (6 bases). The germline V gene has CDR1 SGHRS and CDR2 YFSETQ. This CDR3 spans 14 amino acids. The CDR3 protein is CASSLAGAPYEQYF. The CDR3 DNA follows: TGTGCCAGCAGCTTAGCAGGGGCTCCCTACGAGCAGTACTTC.

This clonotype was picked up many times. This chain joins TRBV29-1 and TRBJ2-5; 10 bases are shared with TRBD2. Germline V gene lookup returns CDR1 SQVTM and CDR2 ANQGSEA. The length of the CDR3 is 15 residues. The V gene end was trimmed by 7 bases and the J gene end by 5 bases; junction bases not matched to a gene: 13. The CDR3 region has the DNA TGCAGCGCCCGGGGGGCTAGCGGGAGAGGGGAGACCCAGTACTTC. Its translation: CSARGASGRGETQYF.

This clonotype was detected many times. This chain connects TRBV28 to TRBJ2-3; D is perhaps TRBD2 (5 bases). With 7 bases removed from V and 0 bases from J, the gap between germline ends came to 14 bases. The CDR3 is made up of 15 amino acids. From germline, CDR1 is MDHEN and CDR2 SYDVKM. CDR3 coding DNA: TGTGCCAGCACTACTCGGGGTAGCAGCACAGATACGCAGTATTTT. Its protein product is CASTTRGSSTDTQYF.

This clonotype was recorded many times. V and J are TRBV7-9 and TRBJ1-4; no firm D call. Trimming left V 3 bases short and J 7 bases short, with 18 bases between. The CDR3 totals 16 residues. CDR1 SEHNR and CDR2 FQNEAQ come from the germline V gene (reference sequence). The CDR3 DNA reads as TGTGCCAGCAGCTTGGCCCGGGGTGTGGGTGGTGAAAAACTGTTTTTT. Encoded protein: CASSLARGVGGEKLFF.

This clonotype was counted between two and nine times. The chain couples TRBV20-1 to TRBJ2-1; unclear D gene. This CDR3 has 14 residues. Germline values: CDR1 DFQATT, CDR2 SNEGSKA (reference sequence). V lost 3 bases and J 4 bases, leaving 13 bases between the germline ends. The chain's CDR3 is CSASHPASYNEQFF. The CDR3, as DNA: TGCAGTGCTAGTCACCCGGCTTCGTACAATGAGCAGTTCTTC.

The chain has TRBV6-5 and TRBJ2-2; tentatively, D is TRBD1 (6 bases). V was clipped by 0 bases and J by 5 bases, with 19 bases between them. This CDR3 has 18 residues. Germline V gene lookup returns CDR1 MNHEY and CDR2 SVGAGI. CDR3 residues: CASSYSRGTGKGTGELFF. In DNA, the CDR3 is TGTGCCAGCAGTTACTCGAGGGGAACAGGGAAGGGAACCGGGGAGCTGTTTTTT.

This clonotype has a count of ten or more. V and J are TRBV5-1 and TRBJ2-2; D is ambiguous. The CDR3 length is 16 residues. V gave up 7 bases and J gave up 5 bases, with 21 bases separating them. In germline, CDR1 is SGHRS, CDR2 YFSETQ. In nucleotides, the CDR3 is TGCGCCAGCTCCGAGGCTGCTCGCATCGGTACCGGGGAGCTGTTTTTT. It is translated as CASSEAARIGTGELFF.

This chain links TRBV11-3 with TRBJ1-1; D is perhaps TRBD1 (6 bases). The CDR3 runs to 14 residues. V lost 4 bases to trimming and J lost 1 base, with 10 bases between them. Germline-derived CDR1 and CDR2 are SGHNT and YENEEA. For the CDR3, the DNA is TGTGCCAGCAGCTCGACAGGTTGGAACACTGAAGCTTTCTTT. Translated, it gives CASSSTGWNTEAFF.

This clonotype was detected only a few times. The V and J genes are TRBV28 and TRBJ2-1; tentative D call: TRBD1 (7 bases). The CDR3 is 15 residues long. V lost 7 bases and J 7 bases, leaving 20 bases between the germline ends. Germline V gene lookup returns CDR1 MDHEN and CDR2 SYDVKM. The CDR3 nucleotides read TGTGCCAGCATCCCCCCGCAGGGGGGATTGAATGAGCAGTTCTTC. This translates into CASIPPQGGLNEQFF.

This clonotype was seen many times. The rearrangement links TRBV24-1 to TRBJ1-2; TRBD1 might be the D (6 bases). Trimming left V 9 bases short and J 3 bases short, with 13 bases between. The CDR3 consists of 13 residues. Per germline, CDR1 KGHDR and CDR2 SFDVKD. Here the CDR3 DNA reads TGTGCCACCCCAGTGAGGGGGGACTATGGCTACACCTTC. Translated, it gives CATPVRGDYGYTF.

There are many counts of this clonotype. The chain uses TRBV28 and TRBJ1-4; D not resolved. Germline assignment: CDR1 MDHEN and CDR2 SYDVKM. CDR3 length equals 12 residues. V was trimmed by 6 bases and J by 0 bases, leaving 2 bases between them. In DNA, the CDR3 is TGTGCCAGCAGGGCAACTAATGAAAAACTGTTTTTT. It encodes CASRATNEKLFF.

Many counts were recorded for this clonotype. CDR3 region: CASSSRKGRQETQYF. CDR3 nucleotide sequence: TGTGCCAGCAGTTCCAGGAAGGGAAGGCAAGAGACCCAGTACTTC. The chain combines TRBV12-3 or TRBV12-4 with TRBJ2-5; no reliable D call. Trimming took off 4 bases at V and 2 bases at J, with 14 bases between the two ends. The CDR3 spans 15 residues.

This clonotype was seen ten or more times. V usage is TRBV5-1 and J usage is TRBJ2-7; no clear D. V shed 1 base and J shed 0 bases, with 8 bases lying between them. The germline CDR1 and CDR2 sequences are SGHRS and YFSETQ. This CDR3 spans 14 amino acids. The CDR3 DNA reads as TGCGCCAGCAGCTTGTCCTATAGCTCCTACGAGCAGTACTTC. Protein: CASSLSYSSYEQYF.

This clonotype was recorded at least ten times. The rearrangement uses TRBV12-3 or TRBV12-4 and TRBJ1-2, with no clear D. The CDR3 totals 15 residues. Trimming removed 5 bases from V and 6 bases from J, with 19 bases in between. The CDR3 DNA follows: TGTGCCAGCAGTCCTATTATGTTCCAAAGGGATGGCTACACCTTC. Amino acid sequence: CASSPIMFQRDGYTF.

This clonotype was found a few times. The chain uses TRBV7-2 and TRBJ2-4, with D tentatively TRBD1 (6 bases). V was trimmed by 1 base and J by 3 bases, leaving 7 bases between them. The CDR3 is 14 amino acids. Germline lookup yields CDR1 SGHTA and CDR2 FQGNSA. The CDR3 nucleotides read TGTGCCAGCAGCTTAGGAGGGGGCAAAAACATTCAGTACTTC. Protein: CASSLGGGKNIQYF.

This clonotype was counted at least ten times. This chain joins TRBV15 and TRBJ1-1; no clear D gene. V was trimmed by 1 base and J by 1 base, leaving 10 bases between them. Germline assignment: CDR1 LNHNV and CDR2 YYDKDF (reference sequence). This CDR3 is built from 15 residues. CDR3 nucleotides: TGTGCCACCAGCAGAGCCTTGACTCCGAACACTGAAGCTTTCTTT. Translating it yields CATSRALTPNTEAFF.